The source of this TCR beta chain is a study of T cells in localized non-small cell lung cancer (dated by TCRdb to about 2020). Looking at the study overall: The study examined T cell repertoires in a few hundred patients with early-stage NSCLC and compared tumors with uninvolved tumor-adjacent lungs. NSCLC patients had a mean age of approximately 70 years, and more than 120 were male and around 110 female. The cohort comprised 200 to 300 treatment-naïve NSCLC patients with resected, localized lung tumors.

TCR beta CDR3 regions were sequenced from DNA using the immunoSEQ Assay. The study's own analysis went as follows. To compute T cell density, TCR beta template counts were normalized to usable DNA, which was estimated by amplifying housekeeping genes. Richness was estimated using the preseqR package, with extrapolation to 400,000 templates for PBMC samples and to 120,000 templates for tissue samples. Clonality was taken to be one minus Pielou's evenness. Tissue-enriched TCRs were identified through differential abundance testing performed on productive amino-acid clonotypes, with a minimum total count of 5 and an alpha of 0.1. Repertoire overlap between compartments was quantified with the Jaccard Index and Morisita Overlap Index. GLIPH grouped TCR beta CDR3s together with public tetramer-defined viral CDR3s, and a viral motif had to include at least three viral sequences and show V-gene enrichment. TCRdb took over this immuneACCESS table, retaining in-frame rearrangements with V and J assigned. Such tables are incomplete; in checked studies, under half of the missing clones stem from an unresolved V gene, and the remainder is unexplained. V, J and clone size are those of that table, while D and trimming were read from the DNA. The sample profile shows 100,000 or so clones; approximately 91% of them were found once. Approximately 4% of the sample is taken by the ten largest.

Findings and caveats that apply to the study as a whole: Uninvolved tumor-adjacent lung showed the highest T cell clonality, higher than tumor, which suggests more focused antigenic responses in the adjacent lung. Since the design was exploratory, TCR variables were selected using unadjusted p-values with no false-discovery rate correction. A median of roughly 50 of the top 100 tumor clones turned up in the paired uninvolved adjacent lung, and approximately 30 of those clones also ranked among the top 100 of that same adjacent lung. Multi-region tumor sequencing was not performed, so intratumor heterogeneity could not be excluded. Longer overall survival was associated with higher T cell density in blood, whereas shorter survival was associated with higher clonality in adjacent lung.

At diagnosis, tumor, uninvolved tumor-adjacent lung and peripheral blood were collected and then preserved as a mix of FFPE and fresh-frozen material. Blood samples were analyzed as peripheral blood mononuclear cells for TCR repertoire profiling. At the junction V is shortened by 4 bases and J by 8 bases, with 24 bases in between. CDR1 and CDR2 were assigned from the germline V gene as SGHDT and YYEEEE. The CDR3 holds 16 amino acids from the cysteine to the phenylalanine. Of all the DNA, just the CDR3 is kept, 48 bases in frame from base 1. With respect to this clone: Its specific antigen is unknown. Base-call qualities are not available, and no considerably larger clone is one nucleotide away.

This TCR came from a woman between 35 and 70 years old with stage II squamous cell lung carcinoma. The starting material was PBMCs, obtained before any cancer treatment. The V and J genes are TRBV5-6 and TRBJ1-2; the D segment could be TRBD1, given 6 matching bases. The DNA sequence reads TGTGCCAGCAGCGACGGGCGGGGGGCCCTTTGGAGCGGCTACACCTTC. Translated, it gives CASSDGRGALWSGYTF.